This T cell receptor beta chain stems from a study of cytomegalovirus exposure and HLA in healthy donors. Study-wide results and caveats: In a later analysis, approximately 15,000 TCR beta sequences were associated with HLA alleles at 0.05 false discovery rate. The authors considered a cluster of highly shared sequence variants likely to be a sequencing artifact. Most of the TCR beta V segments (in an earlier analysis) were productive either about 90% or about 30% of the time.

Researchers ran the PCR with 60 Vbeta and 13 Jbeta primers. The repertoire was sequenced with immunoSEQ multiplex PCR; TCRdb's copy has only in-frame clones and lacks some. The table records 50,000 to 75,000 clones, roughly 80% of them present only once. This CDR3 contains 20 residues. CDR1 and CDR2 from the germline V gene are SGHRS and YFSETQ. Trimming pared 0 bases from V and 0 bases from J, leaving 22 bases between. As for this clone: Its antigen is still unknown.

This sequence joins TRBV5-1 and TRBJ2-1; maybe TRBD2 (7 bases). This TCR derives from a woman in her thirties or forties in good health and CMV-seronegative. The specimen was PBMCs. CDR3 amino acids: CASSLVKTGGPISSYNEQFF. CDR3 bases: TGCGCCAGCAGCTTGGTGAAGACGGGGGGCCCCATCAGCTCCTACAATGAGCAGTTCTTC.